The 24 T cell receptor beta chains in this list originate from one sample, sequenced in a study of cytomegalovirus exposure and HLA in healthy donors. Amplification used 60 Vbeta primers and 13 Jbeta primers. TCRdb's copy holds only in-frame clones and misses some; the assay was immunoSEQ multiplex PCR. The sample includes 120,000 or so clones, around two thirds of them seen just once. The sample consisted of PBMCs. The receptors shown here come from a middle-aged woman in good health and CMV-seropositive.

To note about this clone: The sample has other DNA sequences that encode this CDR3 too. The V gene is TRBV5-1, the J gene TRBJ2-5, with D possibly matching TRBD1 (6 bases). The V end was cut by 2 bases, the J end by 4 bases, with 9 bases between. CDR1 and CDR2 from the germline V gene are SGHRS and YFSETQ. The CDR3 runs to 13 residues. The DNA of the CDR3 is TGCGCCAGCAGCTTTCAAGGGGGAGAGACCCAGTACTTC. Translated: CASSFQGGETQYF.

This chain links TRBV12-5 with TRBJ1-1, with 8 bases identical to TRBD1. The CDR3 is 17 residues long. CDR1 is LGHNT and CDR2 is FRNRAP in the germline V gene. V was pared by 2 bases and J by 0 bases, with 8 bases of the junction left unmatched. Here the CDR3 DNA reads TGTGCTAGTGGTTTGTCGGGACAGGCACGGATGAACACTGAAGCTTTCTTT. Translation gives CASGLSGQARMNTEAFF.

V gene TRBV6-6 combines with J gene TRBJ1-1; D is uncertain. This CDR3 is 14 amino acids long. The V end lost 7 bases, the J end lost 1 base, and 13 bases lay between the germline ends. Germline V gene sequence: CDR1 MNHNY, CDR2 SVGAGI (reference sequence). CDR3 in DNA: TGTGCCAGCAAAAAGGCCGGAGGGAACACTGAAGCTTTCTTT. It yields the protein CASKKAGGNTEAFF.

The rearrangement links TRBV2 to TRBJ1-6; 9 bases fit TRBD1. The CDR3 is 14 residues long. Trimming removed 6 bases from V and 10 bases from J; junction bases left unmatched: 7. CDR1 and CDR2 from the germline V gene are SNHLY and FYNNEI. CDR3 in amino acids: CASRDTGTGSPLHF. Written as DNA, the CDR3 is TGTGCCAGCAGAGACACCGGGACAGGGTCACCCCTCCACTTT.

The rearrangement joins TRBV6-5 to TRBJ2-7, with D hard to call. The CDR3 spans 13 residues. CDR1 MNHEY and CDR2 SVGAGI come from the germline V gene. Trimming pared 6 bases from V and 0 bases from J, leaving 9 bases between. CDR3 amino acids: CASSSRYSYEQYF. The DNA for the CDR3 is TGTGCCAGCAGCTCCAGGTACTCCTACGAGCAGTACTTC.

CDR3 sequence: CASATGEDQPQHF. CDR3 DNA sequence: TGTGCCAGTGCGACAGGGGAGGATCAGCCCCAGCATTTT. V gene TRBV7-8 combines with J gene TRBJ1-5, with TRBD1 matching 8 bases. CDR1 SGHVS and CDR2 FQNEAQ come from the germline V gene. The CDR3 length is 13 residues. The V gene end was trimmed by 9 bases and the J gene end by 5 bases; junction bases not matched to a gene: 6.

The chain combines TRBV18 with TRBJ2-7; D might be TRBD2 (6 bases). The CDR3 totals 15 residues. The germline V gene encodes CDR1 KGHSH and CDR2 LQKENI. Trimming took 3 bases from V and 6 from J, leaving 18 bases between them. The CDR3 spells CASSPPGLSLLEQYF. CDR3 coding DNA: TGTGCCAGCTCACCGCCGGGACTCTCCCTCCTCGAGCAGTACTTC.

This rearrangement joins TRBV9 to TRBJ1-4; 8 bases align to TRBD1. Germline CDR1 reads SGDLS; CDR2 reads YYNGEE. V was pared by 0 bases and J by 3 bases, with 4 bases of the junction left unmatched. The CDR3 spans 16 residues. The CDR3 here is CASSVAGGRPNEKLFF. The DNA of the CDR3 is TGTGCCAGCAGCGTAGCAGGGGGCCGCCCTAATGAAAAACTGTTTTTT.

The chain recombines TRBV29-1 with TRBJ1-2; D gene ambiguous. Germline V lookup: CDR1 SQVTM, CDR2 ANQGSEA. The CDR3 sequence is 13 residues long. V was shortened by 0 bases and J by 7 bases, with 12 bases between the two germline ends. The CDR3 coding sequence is TGCAGCGTTGAAGAGGCGCGCGGGTCTGGCTACACCTTC. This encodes CSVEEARGSGYTF. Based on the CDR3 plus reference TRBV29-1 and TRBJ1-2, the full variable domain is SAVISQKPSRDICQRGTSLTIQCQVDSQVTMMFWYRQQPGQSLTLIATANQGSEATYESGFVIDKFPISRPNLTFSTLTVSNMSPEDSSIYLCSVEEARGSGYTFGSGTRLTVV.

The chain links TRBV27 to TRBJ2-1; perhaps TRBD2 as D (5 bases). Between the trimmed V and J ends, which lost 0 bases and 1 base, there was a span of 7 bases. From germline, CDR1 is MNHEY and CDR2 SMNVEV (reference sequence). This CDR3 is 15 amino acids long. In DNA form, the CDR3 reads TGTGCCAGCAGTTTATCGACTATGTCCTACAATGAGCAGTTCTTC. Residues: CASSLSTMSYNEQFF.

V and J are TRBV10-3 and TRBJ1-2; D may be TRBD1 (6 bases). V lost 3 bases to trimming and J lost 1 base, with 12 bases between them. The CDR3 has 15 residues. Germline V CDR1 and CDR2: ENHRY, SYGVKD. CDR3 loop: CAISDTGTSNYGYTF. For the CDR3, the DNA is TGTGCCATCAGTGACACCGGGACAAGTAACTATGGCTACACCTTC.

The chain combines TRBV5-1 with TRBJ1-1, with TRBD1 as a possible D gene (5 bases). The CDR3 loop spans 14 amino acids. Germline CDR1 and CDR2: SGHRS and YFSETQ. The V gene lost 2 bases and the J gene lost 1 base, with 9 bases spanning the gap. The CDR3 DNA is TGCGCCAGCAGCTTAGGACACCGGAACACTGAAGCTTTCTTT. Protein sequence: CASSLGHRNTEAFF.

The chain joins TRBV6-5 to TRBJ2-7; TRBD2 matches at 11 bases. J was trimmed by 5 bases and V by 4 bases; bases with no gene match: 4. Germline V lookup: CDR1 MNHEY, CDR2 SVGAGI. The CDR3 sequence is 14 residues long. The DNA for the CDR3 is TGTGCCAGCAGTTTAGCGGGGGGGCCCAACGAGCAGTACTTC. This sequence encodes CASSLAGGPNEQYF.

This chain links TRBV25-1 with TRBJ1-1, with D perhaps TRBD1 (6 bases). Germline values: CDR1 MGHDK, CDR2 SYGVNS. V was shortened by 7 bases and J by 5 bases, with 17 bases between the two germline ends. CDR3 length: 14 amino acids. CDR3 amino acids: CASIRGGAWTEAFF. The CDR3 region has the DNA TGTGCCAGCATTAGGGGGGGGGCGTGGACTGAAGCTTTCTTT. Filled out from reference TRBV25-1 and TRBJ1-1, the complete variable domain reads EADIYQTPRYLVIGTGKKITLECSQTMGHDKMYWYQQDPGMELHLIHYSYGVNSTEKGDLSSESTVSRIRTEHFPLTLESARPSHTSQYLCASIRGGAWTEAFFGQGTRLTVV.

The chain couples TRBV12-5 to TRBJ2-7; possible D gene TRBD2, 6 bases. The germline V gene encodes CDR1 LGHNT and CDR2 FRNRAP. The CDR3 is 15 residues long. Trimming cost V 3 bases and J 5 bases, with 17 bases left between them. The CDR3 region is CASGFGTARADEQYF. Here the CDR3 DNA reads TGTGCTAGTGGTTTCGGGACTGCACGAGCCGACGAGCAGTACTTC.

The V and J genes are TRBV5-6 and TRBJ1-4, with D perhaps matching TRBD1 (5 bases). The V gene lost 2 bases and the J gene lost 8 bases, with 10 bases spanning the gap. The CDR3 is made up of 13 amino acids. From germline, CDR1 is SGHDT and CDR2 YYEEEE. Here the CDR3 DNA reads TGTGCCAGCAGCTTAGGGGAAATAGAAAAACTGTTTTTT. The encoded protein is CASSLGEIEKLFF.

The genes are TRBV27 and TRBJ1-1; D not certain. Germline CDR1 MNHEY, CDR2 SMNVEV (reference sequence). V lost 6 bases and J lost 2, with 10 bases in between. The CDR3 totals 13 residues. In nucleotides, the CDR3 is TGTGCCAGCAGATCCGGGGATAACACTGAAGCTTTCTTT. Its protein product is CASRSGDNTEAFF.

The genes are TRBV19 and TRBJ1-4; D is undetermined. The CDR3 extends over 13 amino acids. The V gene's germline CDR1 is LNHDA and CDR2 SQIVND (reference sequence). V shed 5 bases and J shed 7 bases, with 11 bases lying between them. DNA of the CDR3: TGTGCCAGTAGTGCGTCGGGGAGTGAAAAACTGTTTTTT. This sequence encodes CASSASGSEKLFF. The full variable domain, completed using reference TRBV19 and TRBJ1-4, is DGGITQSPKYLFRKEGQNVTLSCEQNLNHDAMYWYRQDPGQGLRLIYYSQIVNDFQKGDIAEGYSVSREKKESFPLTVTSAQKNPTAFYLCASSASGSEKLFFGSGTQLSVL.

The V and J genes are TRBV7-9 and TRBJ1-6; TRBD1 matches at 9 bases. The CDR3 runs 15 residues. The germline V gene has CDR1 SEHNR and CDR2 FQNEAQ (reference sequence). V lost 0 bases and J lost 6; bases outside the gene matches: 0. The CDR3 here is CASSLATGGNSPLHF. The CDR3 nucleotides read TGTGCCAGCAGCTTAGCGACAGGGGGTAATTCACCCCTCCACTTT.

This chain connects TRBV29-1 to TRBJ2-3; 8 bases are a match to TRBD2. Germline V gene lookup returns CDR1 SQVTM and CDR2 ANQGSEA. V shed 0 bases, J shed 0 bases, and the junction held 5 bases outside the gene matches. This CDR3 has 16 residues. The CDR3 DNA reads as TGCAGCGTTGAAGATCCCCGGGGGGGGAGCACAGATACGCAGTATTTT. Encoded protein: CSVEDPRGGSTDTQYF.

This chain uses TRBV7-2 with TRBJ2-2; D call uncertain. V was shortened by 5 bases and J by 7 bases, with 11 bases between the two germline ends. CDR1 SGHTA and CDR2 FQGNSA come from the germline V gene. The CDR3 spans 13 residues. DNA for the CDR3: TGTGCCAGCAGCCCCGAAAGAGGCGGGGAGCTGTTTTTT. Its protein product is CASSPERGGELFF.

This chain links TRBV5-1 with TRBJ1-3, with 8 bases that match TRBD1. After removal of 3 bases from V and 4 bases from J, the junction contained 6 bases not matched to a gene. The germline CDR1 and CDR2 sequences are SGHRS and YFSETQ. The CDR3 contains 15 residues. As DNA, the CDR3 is TGCGCCAGCAGCTCGGACAGGGCTGTCGGAAACACCATATATTTT. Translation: CASSSDRAVGNTIYF.

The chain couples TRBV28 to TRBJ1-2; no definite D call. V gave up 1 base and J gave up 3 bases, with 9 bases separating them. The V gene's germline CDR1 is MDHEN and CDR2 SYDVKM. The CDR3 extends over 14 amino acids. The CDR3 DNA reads TGTGCCAGCAGTTTATCAAGCGTGGACTATGGCTACACCTTC. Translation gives CASSLSSVDYGYTF.

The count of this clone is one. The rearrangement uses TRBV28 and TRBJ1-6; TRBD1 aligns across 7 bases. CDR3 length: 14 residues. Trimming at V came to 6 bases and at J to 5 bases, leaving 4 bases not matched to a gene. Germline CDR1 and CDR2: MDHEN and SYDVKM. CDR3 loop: CASSWGQNNSPLHF. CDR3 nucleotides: TGTGCCAGCAGCTGGGGACAGAATAATTCACCCCTCCACTTT.